This TCR beta chain was captured by sequencing in a study of cytomegalovirus exposure and HLA in healthy donors. The germline V gene has CDR1 SGHRS and CDR2 YFSETQ. This CDR3 comprises 15 residues. The trim removed 3 bases at V and 3 bases at J, leaving 2 bases unmatched. The PCR contained 60 Vbeta and 13 Jbeta primers. TCRdb's copy holds only in-frame clones and misses some; the assay was immunoSEQ multiplex PCR. This sample has roughly 120,000 clones, with 70% to 80% found just once. The chain joins TRBV5-1 to TRBJ2-3, with 12 positions matching TRBD1. The receptor's source is a man aged 35-49 years in good health and CMV-seronegative. Specimen: PBMCs. CDR3 residues: CASSSGQGATDTQYF. As DNA, the CDR3 is TGCGCCAGCAGCTCGGGACAGGGGGCAACAGATACGCAGTATTTT. Drawing the rest from reference TRBV5-1 and TRBJ2-3, the complete variable domain is KAGVTQTPRYLIKTRGQQVTLSCSPISGHRSVSWYQQTPGQGLQFLFEYFSETQRNKGNFPGRFSGRQFSNSRSEMNVSTLELGDSALYLCASSSGQGATDTQYFGPGTRLTVL.